The text below deals with one TCR beta chain. Its cognate antigen is unknown. This entry belongs to a study of cytomegalovirus exposure and HLA in healthy donors. General study points: The study dropped some indistinguishable V segments, TRBV6-2 and TRBV6-3 among them. Some public TCRs appeared in many individuals, while most sequences were rare.

CDR1 and CDR2 (germline): SGHRS, YFSETQ. The trim removed 3 bases at V and 0 bases at J, leaving 2 bases unmatched. This CDR3 comprises 15 residues. With 60 Vbeta and 13 Jbeta primers, the PCR was carried out. Profiled with immunoSEQ multiplex PCR; TCRdb holds only in-frame clones, not every one. The sample has under 150,000 clones; around four fifths are singletons. The receptor's source is a woman aged 40 to 50 in good health and CMV-seropositive. This chain links TRBV5-1 with TRBJ1-4; 7 nucleotides align to TRBD1. The specimen was PBMCs. The CDR3 here is CASSSGQTTNEKLFF. CDR3 sequence (DNA): TGCGCCAGCAGCTCGGGACAGACAACTAATGAAAAACTGTTTTTT.